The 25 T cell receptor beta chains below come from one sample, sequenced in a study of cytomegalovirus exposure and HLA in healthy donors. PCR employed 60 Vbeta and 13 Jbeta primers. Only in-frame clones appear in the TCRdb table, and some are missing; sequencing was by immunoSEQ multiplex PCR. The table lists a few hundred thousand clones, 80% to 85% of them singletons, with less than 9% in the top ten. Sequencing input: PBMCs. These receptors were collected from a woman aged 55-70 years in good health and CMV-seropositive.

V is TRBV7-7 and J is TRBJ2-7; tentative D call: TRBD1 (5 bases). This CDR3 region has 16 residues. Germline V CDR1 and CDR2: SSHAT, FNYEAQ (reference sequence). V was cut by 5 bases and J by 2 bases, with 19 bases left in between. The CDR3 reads CASSRSRSSTAYEQYF. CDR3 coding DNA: TGTGCCAGCAGCCGCTCTCGGTCGTCGACAGCCTACGAGCAGTACTTC.

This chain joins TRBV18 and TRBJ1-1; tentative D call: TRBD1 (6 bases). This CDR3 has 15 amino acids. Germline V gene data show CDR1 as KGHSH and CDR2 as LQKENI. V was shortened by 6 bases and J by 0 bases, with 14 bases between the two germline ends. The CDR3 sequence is CASSQSQGMNTEAFF. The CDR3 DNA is TGTGCCAGCTCGCAGAGCCAGGGGATGAACACTGAAGCTTTCTTT.

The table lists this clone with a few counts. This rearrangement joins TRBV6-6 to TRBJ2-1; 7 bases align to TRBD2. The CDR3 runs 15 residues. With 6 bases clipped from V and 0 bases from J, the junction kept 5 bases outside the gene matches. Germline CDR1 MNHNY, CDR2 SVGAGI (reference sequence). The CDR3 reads CASSLAEASYNEQFF. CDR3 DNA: TGTGCCAGCAGCCTAGCGGAAGCCTCCTACAATGAGCAGTTCTTC.

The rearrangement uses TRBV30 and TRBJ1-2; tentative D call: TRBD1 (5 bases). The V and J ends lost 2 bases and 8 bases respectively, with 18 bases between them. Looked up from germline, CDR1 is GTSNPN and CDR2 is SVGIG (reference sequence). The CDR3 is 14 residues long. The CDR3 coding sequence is TGTGCCTGGAGTCCCCTCCGGGGGGTGCGCGGCTACACCTTC. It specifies CAWSPLRGVRGYTF.

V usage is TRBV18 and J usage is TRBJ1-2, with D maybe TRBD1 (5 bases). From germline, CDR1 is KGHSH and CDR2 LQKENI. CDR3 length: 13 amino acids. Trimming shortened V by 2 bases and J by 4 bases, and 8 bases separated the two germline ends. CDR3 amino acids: CASSPGASYGYTF. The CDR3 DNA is TGTGCCAGCTCACCAGGGGCCAGCTATGGCTACACCTTC.

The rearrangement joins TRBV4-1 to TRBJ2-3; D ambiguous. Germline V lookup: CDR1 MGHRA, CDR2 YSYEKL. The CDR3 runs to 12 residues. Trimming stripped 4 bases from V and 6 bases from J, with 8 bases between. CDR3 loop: CASSLMGDTQYF. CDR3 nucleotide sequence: TGCGCCAGCAGCCTGATGGGCGATACGCAGTATTTT.

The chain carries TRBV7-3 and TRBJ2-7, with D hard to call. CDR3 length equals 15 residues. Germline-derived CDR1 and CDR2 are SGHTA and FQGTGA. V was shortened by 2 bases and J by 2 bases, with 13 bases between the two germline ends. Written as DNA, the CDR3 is TGTGCCAGCAGCTTAGGTGGCCGATCCCCCTACGAGCAGTACTTC. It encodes CASSLGGRSPYEQYF.

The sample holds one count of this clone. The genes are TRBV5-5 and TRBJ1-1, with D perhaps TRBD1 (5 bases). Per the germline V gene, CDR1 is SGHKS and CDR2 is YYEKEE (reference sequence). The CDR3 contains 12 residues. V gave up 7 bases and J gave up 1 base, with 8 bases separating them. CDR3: CASGQGNTEAFF. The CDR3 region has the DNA TGTGCCAGCGGTCAGGGGAACACTGAAGCTTTCTTT. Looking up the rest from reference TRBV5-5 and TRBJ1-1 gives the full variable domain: DAGVTQSPTHLIKTRGQQVTLRCSPISGHKSVSWYQQVLGQGPQFIFQYYEKEERGRGNFPDRFSARQFPNYSSELNVNALLLGDSALYLCASGQGNTEAFFGQGTRLTVV.

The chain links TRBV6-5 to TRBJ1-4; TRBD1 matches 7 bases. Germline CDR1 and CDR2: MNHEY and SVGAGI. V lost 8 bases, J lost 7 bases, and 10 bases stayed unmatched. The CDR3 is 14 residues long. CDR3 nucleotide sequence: TGTGCCAGCGATACAGGGGAAATGGGTGAAAAACTGTTTTTT. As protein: CASDTGEMGEKLFF.

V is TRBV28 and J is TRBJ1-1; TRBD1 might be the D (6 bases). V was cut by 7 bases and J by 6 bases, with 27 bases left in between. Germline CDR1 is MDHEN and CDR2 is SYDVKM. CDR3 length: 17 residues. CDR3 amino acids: CASIGAGRGRKDAEAFF. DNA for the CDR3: TGTGCCAGCATCGGCGCGGGCAGGGGTCGAAAGGATGCTGAAGCTTTCTTT.

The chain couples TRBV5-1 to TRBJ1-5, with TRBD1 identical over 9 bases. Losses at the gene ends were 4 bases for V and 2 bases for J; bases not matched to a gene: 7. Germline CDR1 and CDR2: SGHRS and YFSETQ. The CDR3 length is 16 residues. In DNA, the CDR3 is TGCGCCAGCAGCATACAAACAGGGGGCGGCAATCAGCCCCAGCATTTT. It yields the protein CASSIQTGGGNQPQHF. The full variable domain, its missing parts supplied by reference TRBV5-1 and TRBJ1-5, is KAGVTQTPRYLIKTRGQQVTLSCSPISGHRSVSWYQQTPGQGLQFLFEYFSETQRNKGNFPGRFSGRQFSNSRSEMNVSTLELGDSALYLCASSIQTGGGNQPQHFGDGTRLSIL.

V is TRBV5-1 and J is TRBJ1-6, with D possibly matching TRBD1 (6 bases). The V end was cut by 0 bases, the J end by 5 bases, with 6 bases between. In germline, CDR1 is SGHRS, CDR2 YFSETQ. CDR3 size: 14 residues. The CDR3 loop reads CASSLAGDNSPLHF. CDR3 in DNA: TGCGCCAGCAGCTTGGCAGGGGATAATTCACCCCTCCACTTT.

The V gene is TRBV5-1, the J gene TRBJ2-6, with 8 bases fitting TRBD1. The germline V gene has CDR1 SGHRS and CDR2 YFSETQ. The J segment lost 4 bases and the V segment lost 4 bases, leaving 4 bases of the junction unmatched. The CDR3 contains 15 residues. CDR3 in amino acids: CASSAGQGGANVLTF. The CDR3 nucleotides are TGCGCCAGCAGCGCCGGACAGGGAGGGGCCAACGTCCTGACTTTC.

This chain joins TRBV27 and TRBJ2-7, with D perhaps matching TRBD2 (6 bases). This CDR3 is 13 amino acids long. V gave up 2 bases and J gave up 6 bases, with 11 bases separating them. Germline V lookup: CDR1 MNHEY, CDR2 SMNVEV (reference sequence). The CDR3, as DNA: TGTGCCAGCAGTTTAAACAGGCGGGGCGAGCAGTACTTC. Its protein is CASSLNRRGEQYF.

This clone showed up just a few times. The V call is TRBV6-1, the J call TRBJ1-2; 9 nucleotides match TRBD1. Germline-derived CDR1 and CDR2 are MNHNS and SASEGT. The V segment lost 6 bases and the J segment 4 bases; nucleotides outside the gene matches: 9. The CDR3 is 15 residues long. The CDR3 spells CASRKQGAVGYGYTF. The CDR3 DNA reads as TGTGCCAGCAGGAAACAGGGGGCAGTCGGCTATGGCTACACCTTC.

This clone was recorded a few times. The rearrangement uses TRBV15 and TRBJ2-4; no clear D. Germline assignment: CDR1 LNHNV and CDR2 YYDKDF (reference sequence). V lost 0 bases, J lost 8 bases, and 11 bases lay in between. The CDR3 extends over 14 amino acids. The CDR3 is CATSRDLRQHIQYF. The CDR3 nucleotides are TGTGCCACCAGCAGAGATCTGCGACAACACATTCAGTACTTC.

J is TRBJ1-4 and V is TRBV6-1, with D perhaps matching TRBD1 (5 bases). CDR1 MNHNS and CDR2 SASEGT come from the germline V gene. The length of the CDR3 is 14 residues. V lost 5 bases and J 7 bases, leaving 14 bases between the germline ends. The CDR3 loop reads CASSRRGFFEKLFF. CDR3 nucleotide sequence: TGTGCCAGCAGTAGGAGGGGTTTTTTTGAAAAACTGTTTTTT.

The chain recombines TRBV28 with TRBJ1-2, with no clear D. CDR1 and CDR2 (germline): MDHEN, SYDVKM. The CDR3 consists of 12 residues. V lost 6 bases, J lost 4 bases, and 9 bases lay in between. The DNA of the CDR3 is TGTGCCAGCAGAACCGGGTCCTATGGCTACACCTTC. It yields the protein CASRTGSYGYTF.

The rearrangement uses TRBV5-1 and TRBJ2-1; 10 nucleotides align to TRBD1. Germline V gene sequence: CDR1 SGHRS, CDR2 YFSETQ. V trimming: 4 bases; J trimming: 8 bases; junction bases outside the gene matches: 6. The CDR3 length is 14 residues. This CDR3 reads CASSPGTGADEQFF. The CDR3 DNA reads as TGCGCCAGCAGCCCCGGGACAGGGGCGGATGAGCAGTTCTTC.

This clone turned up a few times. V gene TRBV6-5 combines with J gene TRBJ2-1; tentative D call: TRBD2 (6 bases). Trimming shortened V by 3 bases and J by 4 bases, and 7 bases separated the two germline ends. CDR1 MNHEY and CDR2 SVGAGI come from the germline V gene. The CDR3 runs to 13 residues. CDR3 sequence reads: CASSYGGYNEQFF. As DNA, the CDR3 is TGTGCCAGCAGTTATGGAGGGTACAATGAGCAGTTCTTC.

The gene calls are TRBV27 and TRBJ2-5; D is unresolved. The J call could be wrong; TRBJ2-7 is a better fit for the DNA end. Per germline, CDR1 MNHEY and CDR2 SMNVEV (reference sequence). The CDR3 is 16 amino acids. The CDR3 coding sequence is TGTGCCAGCAGTTTTGTTAAGACGCTAGGATCCTACGAGCAGTACTTC. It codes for CASSFVKTLGSYEQYF.

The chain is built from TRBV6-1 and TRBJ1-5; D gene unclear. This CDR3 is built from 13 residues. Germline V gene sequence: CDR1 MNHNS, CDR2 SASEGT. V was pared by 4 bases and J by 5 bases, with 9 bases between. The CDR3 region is CASSGVGDQPQHF. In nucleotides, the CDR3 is TGTGCCAGCAGTGGGGTCGGAGATCAGCCCCAGCATTTT.

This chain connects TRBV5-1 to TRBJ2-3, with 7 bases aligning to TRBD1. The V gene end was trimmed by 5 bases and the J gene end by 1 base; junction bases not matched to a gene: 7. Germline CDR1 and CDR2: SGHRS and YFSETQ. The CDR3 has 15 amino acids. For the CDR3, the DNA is TGCGCCAGCAGGGACGGGACAGCCGGCACAGATACGCAGTATTTT. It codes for CASRDGTAGTDTQYF.

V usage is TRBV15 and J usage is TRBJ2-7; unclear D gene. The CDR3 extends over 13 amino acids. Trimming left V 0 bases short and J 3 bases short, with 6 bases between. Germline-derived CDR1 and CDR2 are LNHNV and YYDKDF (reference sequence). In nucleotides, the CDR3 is TGTGCCACCAGCAGAGAACCCAGCTACGAGCAGTACTTC. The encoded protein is CATSREPSYEQYF. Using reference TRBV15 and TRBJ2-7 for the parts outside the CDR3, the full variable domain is DAMVIQNPRYQVTQFGKPVTLSCSQTLNHNVMYWYQQKSSQAPKLLFHYYDKDFNNEADTPDNFQSRRPNTSFCFLDIRSPGLGDTAMYLCATSREPSYEQYFGPGTRLTVT.

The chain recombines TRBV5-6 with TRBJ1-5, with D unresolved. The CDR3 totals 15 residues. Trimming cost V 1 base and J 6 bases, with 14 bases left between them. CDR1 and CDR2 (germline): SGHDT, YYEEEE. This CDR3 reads CASSLKPTSAQPQHF. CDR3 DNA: TGTGCCAGCAGCTTGAAACCCACAAGTGCTCAGCCCCAGCATTTT.